This T cell receptor beta chain was sequenced in a study of vaccination and CD4 T cells after COVID-19. Overall study context: Each post-COVID sample was drawn after diagnosis, and the median interval was roughly 97 days (range 35 to 161).

As for treatment: approximately 9-day PBMC culture with coronavirus spike peptide pools or control peptides (ViraFEST assay). It was before the COVID-19 pandemic (2011-2018) that the unexposed donor's CD4+ T cells were collected. Study-level results: The appearance of a median approximately 84% of reactive clones in convalescent patients occurred only post-vaccination.

The study sequenced cultured CD4+ T cell DNA using the Oncomine TCR Beta short-read assay. TCRdb called the PCR reads again in MiXCR, with one record for every CDR3 protein. Of about 7,300 distinct CDR3 sequences detected, about 71% appear once; the ten largest clones hold 36%. This clonotype showed up just once. Its antigen is currently unknown. Per germline, CDR1 GTSNPN and CDR2 SVGIG (reference sequence). Trimming removed 3 bases from V and 2 bases from J, with 9 bases in between. The CDR3 contains 13 residues. The sequence was obtained from a human donor in good health. The material sequenced was CD4+ T cells from blood, cultured in vitro. This sequence joins TRBV30 and TRBJ2-3, with D unclear. The CDR3 is CAWSLSLTDTQYF. The CDR3 DNA reads as TGTGCCTGGAGCCTGTCCCTCACAGATACGCAGTATTTT.